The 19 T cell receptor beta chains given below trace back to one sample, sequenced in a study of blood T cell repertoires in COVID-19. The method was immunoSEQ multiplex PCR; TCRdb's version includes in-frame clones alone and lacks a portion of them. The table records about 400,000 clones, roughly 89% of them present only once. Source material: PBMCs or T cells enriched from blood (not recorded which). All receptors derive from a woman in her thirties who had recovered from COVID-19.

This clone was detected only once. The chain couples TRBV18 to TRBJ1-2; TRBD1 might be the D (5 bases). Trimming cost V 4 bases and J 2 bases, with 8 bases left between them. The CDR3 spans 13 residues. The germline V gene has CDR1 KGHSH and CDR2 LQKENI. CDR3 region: CASSRQQNYGYTF. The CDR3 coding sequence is TGTGCCAGCTCACGACAGCAGAACTATGGCTACACCTTC.

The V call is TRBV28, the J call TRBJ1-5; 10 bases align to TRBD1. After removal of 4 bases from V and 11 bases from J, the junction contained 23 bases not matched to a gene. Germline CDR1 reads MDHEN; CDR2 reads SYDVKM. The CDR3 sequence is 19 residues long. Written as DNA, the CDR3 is TGTGCCAGCAGTTCAGAGCGACAGGGGGCTTTCGTTAGGAGAAGGGCCCAGCATTTT. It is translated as CASSSERQGAFVRRRAQHF.

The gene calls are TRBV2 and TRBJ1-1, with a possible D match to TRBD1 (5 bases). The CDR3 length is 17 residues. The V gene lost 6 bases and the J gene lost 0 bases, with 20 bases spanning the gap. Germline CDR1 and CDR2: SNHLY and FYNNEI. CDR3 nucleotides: TGTGCCAGCAGACTAATGCCGACGGACATAGTGAACACTGAAGCTTTCTTT. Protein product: CASRLMPTDIVNTEAFF.

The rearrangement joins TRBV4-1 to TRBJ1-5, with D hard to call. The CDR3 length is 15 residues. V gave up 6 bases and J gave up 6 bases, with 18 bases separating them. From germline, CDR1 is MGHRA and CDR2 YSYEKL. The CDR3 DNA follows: TGCGCCAGCAGGCGCGAATTGATGACGGGTCAGCCCCAGCATTTT. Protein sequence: CASRRELMTGQPQHF.

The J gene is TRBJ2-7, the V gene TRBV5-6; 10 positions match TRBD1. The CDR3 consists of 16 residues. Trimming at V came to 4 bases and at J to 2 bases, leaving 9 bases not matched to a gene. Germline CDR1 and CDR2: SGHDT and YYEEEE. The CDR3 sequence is CASSLQLGTGAYEQYF. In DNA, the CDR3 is TGTGCCAGCAGCCTACAACTAGGGACAGGGGCCTACGAGCAGTACTTC.

CDR3 sequence: CASSPSAWYTYGYTF. CDR3 DNA sequence: TGTGCCAGCAGCCCGAGCGCCTGGTATACCTATGGCTACACCTTC. The chain uses TRBV7-9 and TRBJ1-2, with D unresolved. Germline CDR1 is SEHNR and CDR2 is FQNEAQ (reference sequence). V was cut by 5 bases and J by 4 bases, with 17 bases left in between. CDR3 length: 15 amino acids.

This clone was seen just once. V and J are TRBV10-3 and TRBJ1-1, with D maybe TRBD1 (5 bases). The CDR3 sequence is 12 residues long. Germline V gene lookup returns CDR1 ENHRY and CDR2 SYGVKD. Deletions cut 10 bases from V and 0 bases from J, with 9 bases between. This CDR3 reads CASQGVNTEAFF. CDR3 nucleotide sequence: TGTGCCAGCCAGGGTGTGAACACTGAAGCTTTCTTT.

CDR3 region: CATQGPNYGYTF. The CDR3 region has the DNA TGTGCCACCCAGGGGCCTAACTATGGCTACACCTTC. The chain joins TRBV27 to TRBJ1-2; weak D call: TRBD1 (6 bases). The germline V gene encodes CDR1 MNHEY and CDR2 SMNVEV (reference sequence). Trimming took off 10 bases at V and 0 bases at J, with 9 bases between the two ends. The CDR3 runs 12 residues.

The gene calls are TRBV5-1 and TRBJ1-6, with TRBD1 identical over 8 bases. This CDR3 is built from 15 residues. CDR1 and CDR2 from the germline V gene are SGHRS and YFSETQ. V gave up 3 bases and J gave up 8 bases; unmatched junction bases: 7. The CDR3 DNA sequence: TGCGCCAGCAGCTCGACAGGGGCGTGGGATTCACCCCTCCACTTT. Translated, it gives CASSSTGAWDSPLHF. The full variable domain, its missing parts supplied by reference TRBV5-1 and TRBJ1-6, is KAGVTQTPRYLIKTRGQQVTLSCSPISGHRSVSWYQQTPGQGLQFLFEYFSETQRNKGNFPGRFSGRQFSNSRSEMNVSTLELGDSALYLCASSSTGAWDSPLHFGNGTRLTVT.

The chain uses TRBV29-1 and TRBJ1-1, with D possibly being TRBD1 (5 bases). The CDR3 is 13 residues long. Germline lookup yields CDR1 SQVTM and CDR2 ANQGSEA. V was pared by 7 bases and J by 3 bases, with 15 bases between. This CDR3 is CSANNLGDTEAFF. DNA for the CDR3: TGCAGCGCTAATAACCTAGGGGACACTGAAGCTTTCTTT.

CDR3 in amino acids: CASSESKVASGEQYF. CDR3 nucleotide sequence: TGTGCCAGCAGTGAATCTAAGGTAGCAAGCGGCGAGCAGTACTTC. The gene calls are TRBV25-1 and TRBJ2-7, with a weak D call TRBD2 (5 bases). The V gene's germline CDR1 is MGHDK and CDR2 SYGVNS. The CDR3 has 15 amino acids. V gave up 1 base and J gave up 6 bases, with 16 bases separating them.

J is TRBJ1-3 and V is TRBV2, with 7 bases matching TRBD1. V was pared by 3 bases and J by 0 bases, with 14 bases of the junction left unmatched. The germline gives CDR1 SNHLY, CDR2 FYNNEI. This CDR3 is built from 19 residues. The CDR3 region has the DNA TGTGCCAGCAGTGAGTTGACAACTTTTAGGACAGGCTCTGGAAACACCATATATTTT. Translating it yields CASSELTTFRTGSGNTIYF.

Here the CDR3 DNA reads TGTGCCAGCAGCGTAGTCGGCTCTGGGGCCAACGTCCTGACTTTC. Amino acids: CASSVVGSGANVLTF. This rearrangement joins TRBV9 to TRBJ2-6; D call uncertain. This CDR3 region has 15 residues. Germline V gene data show CDR1 as SGDLS and CDR2 as YYNGEE. The V end lost 0 bases, the J end lost 0 bases, and 4 bases lay between the germline ends.

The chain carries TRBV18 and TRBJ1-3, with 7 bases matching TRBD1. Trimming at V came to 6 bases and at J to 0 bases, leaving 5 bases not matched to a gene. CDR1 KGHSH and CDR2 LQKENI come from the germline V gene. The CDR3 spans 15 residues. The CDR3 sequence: CASSHRGLSGNTIYF. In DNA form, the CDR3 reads TGTGCCAGCTCTCACAGGGGCCTCTCTGGAAACACCATATATTTT.

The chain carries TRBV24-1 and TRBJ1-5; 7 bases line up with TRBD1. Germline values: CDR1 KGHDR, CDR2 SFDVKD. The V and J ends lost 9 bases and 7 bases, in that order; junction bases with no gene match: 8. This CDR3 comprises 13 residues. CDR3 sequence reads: CATQGQPKQPQHF. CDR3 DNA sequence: TGTGCCACCCAGGGACAGCCAAAACAGCCCCAGCATTTT.

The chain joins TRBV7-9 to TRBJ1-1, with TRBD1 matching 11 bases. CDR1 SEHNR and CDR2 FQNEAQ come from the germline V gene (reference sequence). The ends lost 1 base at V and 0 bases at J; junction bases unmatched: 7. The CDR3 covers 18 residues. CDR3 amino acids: CASSLVDRGRFLNTEAFF. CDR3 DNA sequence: TGTGCCAGCAGCTTAGTGGACAGGGGGCGATTTCTGAACACTGAAGCTTTCTTT.

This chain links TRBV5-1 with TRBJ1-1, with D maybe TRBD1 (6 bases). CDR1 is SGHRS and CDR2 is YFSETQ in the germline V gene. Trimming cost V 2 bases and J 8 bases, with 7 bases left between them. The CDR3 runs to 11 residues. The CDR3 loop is CASSFGQEAFF. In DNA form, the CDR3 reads TGCGCCAGCAGCTTCGGACAGGAAGCTTTCTTT. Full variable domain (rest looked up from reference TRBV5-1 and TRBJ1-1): KAGVTQTPRYLIKTRGQQVTLSCSPISGHRSVSWYQQTPGQGLQFLFEYFSETQRNKGNFPGRFSGRQFSNSRSEMNVSTLELGDSALYLCASSFGQEAFFGQGTRLTVV.

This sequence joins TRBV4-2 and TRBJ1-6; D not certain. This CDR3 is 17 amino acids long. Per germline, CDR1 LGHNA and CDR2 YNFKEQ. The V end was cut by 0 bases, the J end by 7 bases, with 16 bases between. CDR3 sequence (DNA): TGTGCCAGCAGCCAAGATCAGTTTTCCGGGATAAATTCACCCCTCCACTTT. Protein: CASSQDQFSGINSPLHF.

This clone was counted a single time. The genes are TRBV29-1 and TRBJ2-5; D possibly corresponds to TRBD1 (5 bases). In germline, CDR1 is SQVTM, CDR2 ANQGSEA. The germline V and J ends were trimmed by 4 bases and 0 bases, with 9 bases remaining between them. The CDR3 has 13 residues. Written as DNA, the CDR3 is TGCAGCGTTGTATCAGGGAACCAAGAGACCCAGTACTTC. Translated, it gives CSVVSGNQETQYF. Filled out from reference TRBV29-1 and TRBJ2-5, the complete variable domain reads SAVISQKPSRDICQRGTSLTIQCQVDSQVTMMFWYRQQPGQSLTLIATANQGSEATYESGFVIDKFPISRPNLTFSTLTVSNMSPEDSSIYLCSVVSGNQETQYFGPGTRLLVL.